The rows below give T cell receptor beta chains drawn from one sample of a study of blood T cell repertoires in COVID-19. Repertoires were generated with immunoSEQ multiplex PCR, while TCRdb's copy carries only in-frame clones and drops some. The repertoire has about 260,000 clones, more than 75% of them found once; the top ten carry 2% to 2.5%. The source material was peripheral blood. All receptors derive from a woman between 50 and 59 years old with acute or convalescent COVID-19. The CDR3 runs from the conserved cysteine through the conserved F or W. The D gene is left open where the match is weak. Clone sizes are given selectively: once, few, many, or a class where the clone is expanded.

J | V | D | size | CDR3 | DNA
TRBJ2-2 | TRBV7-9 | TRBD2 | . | CASSLPLAGNTGELFF | TGTGCCAGCAGCTTACCACTAGCGGGGAACACCGGGGAGCTGTTTTTT
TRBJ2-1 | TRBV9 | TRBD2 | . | CASSVDRGAGGNNEQFF | TGTGCCAGCAGCGTAGATCGAGGAGCGGGAGGTAACAATGAGCAGTTCTTC
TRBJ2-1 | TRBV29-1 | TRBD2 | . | CSVARLAGEAYNEQFF | TGCAGCGTTGCCCGACTAGCGGGAGAGGCCTACAATGAGCAATTCTTC
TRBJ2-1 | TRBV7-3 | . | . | CASSFGGSSYNEQFF | TGTGCCAGCAGCTTTGGAGGGAGCTCCTACAATGAGCAGTTCTTC
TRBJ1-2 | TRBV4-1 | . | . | CASSESMDGYTF | TGCGCCAGCAGCGAGTCGATGGATGGCTACACCTTC
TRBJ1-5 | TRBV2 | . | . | CASGWDIGNQPQHF | TGTGCCAGCGGGTGGGACATTGGGAATCAGCCCCAGCATTTT
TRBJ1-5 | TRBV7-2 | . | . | CASSPYSNQPQHF | TGTGCCAGCAGCCCTTATAGCAATCAGCCCCAGCATTTT
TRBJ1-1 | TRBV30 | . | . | CAWSVSRGSRMNTEAFF | TGTGCCTGGAGTGTCTCCAGGGGAAGCCGAATGAACACTGAAGCTTTCTTT
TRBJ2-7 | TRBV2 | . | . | CASMLEGGYEQYF | TGTGCCAGCATGTTAGAGGGCGGCTACGAGCAGTACTTC
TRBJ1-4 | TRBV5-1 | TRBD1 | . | CASSSTRGTNEKLFF | TGCGCCAGCAGTTCAACCAGGGGGACTAATGAAAAACTGTTTTTT
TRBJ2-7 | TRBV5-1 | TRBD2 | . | CASSLVPSGRSEQYF | TGCGCCAGCAGCTTGGTGCCTAGCGGGAGATCCGAGCAGTACTTC
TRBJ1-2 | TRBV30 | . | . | CAWSTKPSYGYTF | TGTGCCTGGAGTACAAAACCCTCCTATGGCTACACCTTC
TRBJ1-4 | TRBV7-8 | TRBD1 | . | CASSSRDRGNEKLFF | TGTGCCAGCAGCTCCCGGGACAGGGGTAATGAAAAACTGTTTTTT
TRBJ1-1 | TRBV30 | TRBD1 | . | CAWSSGGMNTEAFF | TGTGCCTGGAGTTCAGGGGGCATGAACACTGAAGCTTTCTTT
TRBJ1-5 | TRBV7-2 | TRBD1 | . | CASSNGQGGFNQPQHF | TGTGCCAGCAGCAACGGACAGGGGGGGTTCAATCAGCCCCAGCATTTT
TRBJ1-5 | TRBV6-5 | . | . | CASSFGGNQPQHF | TGTGCCAGCAGTTTCGGGGGGAATCAGCCCCAGCATTTT
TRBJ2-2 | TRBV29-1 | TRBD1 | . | CSARQGSNTGELFF | TGCAGCGCTAGACAGGGATCGAACACCGGGGAGCTGTTTTTT
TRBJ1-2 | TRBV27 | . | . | CASSLTGPNYGYTF | TGTGCCAGCAGTTTGACAGGACCTAACTATGGCTACACCTTC
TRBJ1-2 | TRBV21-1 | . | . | CASSKDISNYGYTF | TGTGCCAGCAGCAAGGACATCTCTAACTATGGCTACACCTTC
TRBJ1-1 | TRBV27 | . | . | CASSSLLQGQAFF | TGTGCCAGCAGTTCCCTCCTACAGGGTCAGGCTTTCTTT
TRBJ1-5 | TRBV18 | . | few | CASSPGSSNQPQHF | TGTGCCAGCTCACCGGGCAGCTCAAATCAGCCCCAGCATTTT
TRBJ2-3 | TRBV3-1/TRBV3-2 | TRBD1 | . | CASSSYQDRGYTDTQYF | TGTGCCAGCAGCTCTTATCAGGACAGGGGATACACAGATACGCAGTATTTT
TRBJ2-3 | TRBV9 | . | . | CASSVGSGQDTQYF | TGTGCCAGCAGCGTAGGAAGCGGGCAAGATACGCAGTATTTT
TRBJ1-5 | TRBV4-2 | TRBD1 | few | CASSLDGVGTGQPQHF | TGTGCCAGCAGCCTAGACGGCGTGGGGACAGGTCAGCCCCAGCATTTT
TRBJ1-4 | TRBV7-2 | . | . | CASSYRGGEKLFF | TGTGCCAGCAGCTACAGAGGGGGTGAAAAACTGTTTTTT
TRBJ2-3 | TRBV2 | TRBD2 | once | CASSVTSGTDTQYF | TGTGCCAGCAGTGTGACTAGCGGCACAGATACGCAGTATTTT
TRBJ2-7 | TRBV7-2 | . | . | CASSPSTGTYEQYF | TGTGCCAGCAGTCCTAGCACCGGGACCTACGAGCAGTACTTC
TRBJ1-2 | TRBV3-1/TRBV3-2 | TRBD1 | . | CASSQGTGGLGYGYTF | TGTGCCAGCAGCCAAGGGACAGGGGGCTTGGGATATGGCTACACCTTC
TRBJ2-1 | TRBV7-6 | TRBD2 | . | CASSLSPGLAGGSSYNEQFF | TGTGCCAGCAGCTTGTCACCGGGACTAGCGGGAGGGAGCTCCTACAATGAGCAGTTCTTC
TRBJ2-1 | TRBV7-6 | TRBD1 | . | CASSLGHRGNEQFF | TGTGCCAGCAGCTTAGGACACAGGGGAAATGAGCAGTTCTTC
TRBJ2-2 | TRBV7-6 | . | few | CASGTVTGELFF | TGTGCCAGCGGAACAGTCACCGGGGAGCTGTTTTTT
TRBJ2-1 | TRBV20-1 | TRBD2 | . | CSASRSGRADNEQFF | TGCAGTGCCAGTAGAAGCGGGAGGGCCGACAATGAGCAGTTCTTC
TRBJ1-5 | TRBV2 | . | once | CASSPQGTSNQPQHF | TGTGCCAGCAGCCCCCAGGGTACTAGCAATCAGCCCCAGCATTTT
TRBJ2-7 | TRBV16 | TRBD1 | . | CASSQNSGGIYEQYF | TGTGCCAGCAGCCAAAATTCAGGGGGTATTTACGAGCAGTACTTC
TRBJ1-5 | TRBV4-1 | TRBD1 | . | CASSQEGGNSNQPQHF | TGCGCCAGCAGCCAAGAAGGGGGCAATAGCAATCAGCCCCAGCATTTT
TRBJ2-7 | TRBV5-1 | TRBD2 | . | CASSLWGSSGSSYEQYF | TGCGCCAGCAGCTTGTGGGGGTCTAGCGGGAGCTCCTACGAGCAGTACTTC
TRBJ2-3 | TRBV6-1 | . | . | CASSEAGGPYSSTDTQYF | TGTGCCAGCAGTGAAGCGGGGGGGCCTTACTCTAGCACAGATACGCAGTATTTT
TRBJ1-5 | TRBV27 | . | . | CASSFIQGNQPQHF | TGTGCCAGCAGTTTTATACAGGGCAATCAGCCCCAGCATTTT
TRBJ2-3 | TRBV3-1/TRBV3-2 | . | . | CASSRKGGPADTQYF | TGTGCCAGCAGCCGGAAGGGCGGGCCTGCAGATACGCAGTATTTT
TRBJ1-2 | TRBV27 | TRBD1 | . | CASSLLSLYRDRDGYTF | TGTGCCAGCAGTTTACTATCTTTATATCGGGACAGGGATGGCTACACCTTC
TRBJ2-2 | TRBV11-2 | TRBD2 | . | CASSLGLAGVKTGELFF | TGTGCCAGCAGCTTAGGACTAGCGGGAGTAAAAACCGGGGAGCTGTTTTTT
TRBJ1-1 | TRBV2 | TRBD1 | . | CASRKTGAALTEAFF | TGTGCCAGCAGGAAGACAGGGGCCGCCTTGACTGAAGCTTTCTTT
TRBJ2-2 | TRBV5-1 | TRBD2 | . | CASSLGPSGIWKVTGELFF | TGCGCCAGCAGCTTGGGGCCTAGCGGGATCTGGAAAGTGACCGGGGAGCTGTTTTTT
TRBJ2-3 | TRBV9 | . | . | CASSVEGHLTQYF | TGTGCCAGCAGCGTAGAGGGACATCTTACGCAGTATTTT
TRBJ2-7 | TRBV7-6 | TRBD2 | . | CASSLGLAGGNYEQYF | TGTGCCAGCAGCTTAGGTCTAGCGGGAGGGAACTACGAGCAGTACTTC
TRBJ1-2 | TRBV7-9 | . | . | CASSLSGGADVRNYGYTF | TGTGCCAGCAGCCTCTCCGGAGGGGCAGACGTCCGAAACTATGGCTACACCTTC
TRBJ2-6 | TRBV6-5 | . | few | CASSTQGYGANVLTF | TGTGCCAGCAGTACCCAGGGTTATGGGGCCAACGTCCTGACTTTC
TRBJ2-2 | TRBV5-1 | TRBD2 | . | CASSKRGEGTGELFF | TGCGCCAGCTCCAAGAGAGGGGAGGGCACCGGGGAGCTGTTTTTT
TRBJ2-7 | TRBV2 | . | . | CASSDDRSSYEQYF | TGTGCCAGCAGTGACGACAGGAGCTCCTACGAGCAGTACTTC
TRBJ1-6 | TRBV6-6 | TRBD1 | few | CASSSGGDNSPLHF | TGTGCCAGCAGCTCAGGGGGAGATAATTCACCCCTCCACTTT
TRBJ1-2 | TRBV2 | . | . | CASSEFGNYGYTF | TGTGCCAGCAGTGAATTCGGGAACTATGGCTACACCTTC
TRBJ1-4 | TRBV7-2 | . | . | CASSSGMFGVEKLFF | TGTGCCAGCAGCTCCGGGATGTTTGGCGTCGAAAAACTGTTTTTT
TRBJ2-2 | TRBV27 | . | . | CAGRTDTGELFF | TGTGCCGGTCGGACTGACACCGGGGAGCTGTTTTTT
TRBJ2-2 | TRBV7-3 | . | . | CASSVRGNIAGELFF | TGTGCCAGCAGTGTTAGGGGGAATATAGCCGGGGAGCTGTTTTTT
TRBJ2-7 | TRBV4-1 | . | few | CASSQAILGYEQYF | TGCGCCAGCAGCCAAGCCATACTCGGCTACGAGCAGTACTTC